This TCR beta chain was observed in a study of T-cell reconstitution after alpha-beta-depleted transplantation in children. For TCRbeta, the library was prepared with unique molecular identifiers. TCRdb re-analysed the PCR reads in MiXCR, keeping a single row per CDR3 protein. The sample yields about 540,000 distinct CDR3 sequences, around 18% seen once. CDR1 is SGHDT and CDR2 is YYEEEE in the germline V gene. V gave up 3 bases and J gave up 1 base; unmatched junction bases: 6. CDR3 length equals 17 residues. The starting material was PBMCs from the stem cell graft donor, obtained from the stem cell graft. The receptor's source is a human donor who donated a stem cell graft to a child with acute lymphoblastic leukemia. This sequence joins TRBV5-6 and TRBJ2-2; TRBD2 matches at 10 bases. CDR3 in amino acids: CASSSGLAALNTGELFF. As DNA, the CDR3 is TGTGCCAGCAGCTCCGGACTAGCGGCTTTGAACACCGGGGAGCTGTTTTTT. Filled out from reference TRBV5-6 and TRBJ2-2, the complete variable domain reads DAGVTQSPTHLIKTRGQQVTLRCSPKSGHDTVSWYQQALGQGPQFIFQYYEEEERQRGNFPDRFSGHQFPNYSSELNVNALLLGDSALYLCASSSGLAALNTGELFFGEGSRLTVL.